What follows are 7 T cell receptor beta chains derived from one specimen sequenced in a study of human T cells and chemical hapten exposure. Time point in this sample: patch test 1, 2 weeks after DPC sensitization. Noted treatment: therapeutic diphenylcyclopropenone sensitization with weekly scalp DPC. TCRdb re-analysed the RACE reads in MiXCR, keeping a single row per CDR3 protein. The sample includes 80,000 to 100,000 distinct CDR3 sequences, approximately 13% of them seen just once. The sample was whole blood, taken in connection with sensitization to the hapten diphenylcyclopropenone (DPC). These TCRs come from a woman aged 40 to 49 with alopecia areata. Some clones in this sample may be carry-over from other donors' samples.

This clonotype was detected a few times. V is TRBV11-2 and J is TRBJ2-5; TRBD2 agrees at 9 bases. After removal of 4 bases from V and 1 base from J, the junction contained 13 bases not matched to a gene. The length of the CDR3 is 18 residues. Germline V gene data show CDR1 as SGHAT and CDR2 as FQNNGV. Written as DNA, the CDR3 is TGTGCCAGCAGCTCGTTGGGGGGGCTAGCGGGATCCCAAGAGACCCAGTACTTC. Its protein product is CASSSLGGLAGSQETQYF. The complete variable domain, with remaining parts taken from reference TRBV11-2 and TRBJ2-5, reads EAGVAQSPRYKIIEKRQSVAFWCNPISGHATLYWYQQILGQGPKLLIQFQNNGVVDDSQLPKDRFSAERLKGVDSTLKIQPAKLEDSAVYLCASSSLGGLAGSQETQYFGPGTRLLVL.

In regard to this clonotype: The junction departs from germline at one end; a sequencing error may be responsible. The CDR3 sequence: CASTLQGSTDTQCF. The CDR3 DNA reads as TGTGCCAGTACCCTACAGGGTAGCACAGATACGCAGTGTTTT. This chain links TRBV19 with TRBJ2-3; D is possibly TRBD1 (6 bases). This CDR3 has 14 amino acids. Germline V CDR1 and CDR2: LNHDA, SQIVND (reference sequence).

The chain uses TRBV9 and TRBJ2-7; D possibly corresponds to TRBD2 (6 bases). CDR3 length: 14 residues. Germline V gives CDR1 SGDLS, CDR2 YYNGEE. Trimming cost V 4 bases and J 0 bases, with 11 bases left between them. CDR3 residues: CASSPTRSSYEQYF. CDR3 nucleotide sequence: TGTGCCAGCAGCCCGACTAGGAGCTCCTACGAGCAGTACTTC.

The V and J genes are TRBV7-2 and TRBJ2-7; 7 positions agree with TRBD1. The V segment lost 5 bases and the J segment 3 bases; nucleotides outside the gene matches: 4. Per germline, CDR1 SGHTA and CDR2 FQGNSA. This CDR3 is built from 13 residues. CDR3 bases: TGTGCCAGCAGCAAGGACAGGCGCTACGAGCAGTACTTC. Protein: CASSKDRRYEQYF.

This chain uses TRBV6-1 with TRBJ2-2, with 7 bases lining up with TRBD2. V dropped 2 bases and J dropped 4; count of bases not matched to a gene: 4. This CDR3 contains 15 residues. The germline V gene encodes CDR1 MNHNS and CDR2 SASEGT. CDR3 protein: CASSEMIAGTGELFF. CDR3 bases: TGTGCCAGCAGTGAAATGATAGCGGGCACCGGGGAGCTGTTTTTT.

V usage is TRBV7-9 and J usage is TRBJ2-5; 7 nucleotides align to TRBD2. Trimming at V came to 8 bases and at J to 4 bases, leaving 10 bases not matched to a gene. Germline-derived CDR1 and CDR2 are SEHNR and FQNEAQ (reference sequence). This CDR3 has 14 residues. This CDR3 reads CASRGASGGETQYF. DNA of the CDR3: TGTGCCAGCCGAGGGGCTAGCGGAGGAGAGACCCAGTACTTC.

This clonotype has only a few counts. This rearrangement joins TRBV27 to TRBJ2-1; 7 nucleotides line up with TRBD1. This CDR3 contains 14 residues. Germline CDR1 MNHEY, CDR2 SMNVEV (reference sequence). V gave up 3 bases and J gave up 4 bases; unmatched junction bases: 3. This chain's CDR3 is CASSLGTDYNEQFF. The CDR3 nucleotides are TGTGCCAGCAGTTTGGGGACAGATTACAATGAGCAGTTCTTC.